This TCR beta chain appears in the sequencing data of a study of identical twins listed by TCRdb under 2016. A note on the overall study: TCR alpha and beta repertoires from monozygotic twins, unrelated adults of various ages and cord blood were deep-sequenced to test whether fetal clonotypes persist. To rule out contamination, the twin experiments were replicated at different times with different library preparation protocols.

This clonotype was recorded many times. Its antigen specificity is not known. Within one base of it there is no much larger clone, and no base qualities were kept. Library preparation employed 5' RACE. Sequenced using an Illumina HiSeq 2000. A universal primer binding site was introduced by template switching, and a unique molecular identifier was present in the final cDNA, enabling accurate counting of TCR cDNA molecules. Specific primers in the conserved constant-segment region were used to synthesize first-strand cDNA for the TCR alpha and beta chains. To control for contamination, each cDNA library was double barcoded with a SMART-Mk sample barcode plus Illumina barcodes. TruSeq adapter sequences and Illumina sample barcodes were added in two successive PCR steps. The Illumina HiSeq platform was used with custom primers to sequence TCR alpha and beta cDNA libraries. Under the source paper's analysis protocol: MiGEC was used to process raw reads and extract unique molecular identifiers, and MiXCR was used to find CDR3 positions. For each individual, recombination models were inferred using an EM algorithm with the repgenHMM and IGoR tools. Shared clonotype analysis was performed with the tcR package in R, normalizing sharing by the product of cloneset sizes. Out-of-frame nonproductive sequences were analyzed to study raw recombination free of thymic and clonal selection effects. The public reads were reanalyzed by TCRdb: fastp trimming at Q25, MiXCR alignment, in-frame beta chains only. A single entry per CDR3 protein holds the most common genes and DNA from its merged rows. V and J calls and clone size were set by TCRdb, not the authors. The sample table records approximately 150,000 distinct CDR3 sequences; 3.5% of these occur just once. The ten largest account for around 8% of the sample.

All donors were healthy Caucasians. Miltenyi CD45RO+ enrichment and human naive T-cell isolation kits were used to isolate memory (CD45RO+) and naive T cells from PBMC. What the work shows at the level of the full study, not this receptor alone: Compared with coincidental sharing between unrelated individuals, out-of-frame TCR alpha sequences shared between twins had an excess of sequences with low generation probability. Fewer insertions were carried by abundant cord blood beta clonotypes; a weaker similar trend was observed in young adult naive repertoires, while no such trend was observed in memory repertoires. Because the same donors could not be followed over many years, the conclusions relied on cross-sectional statistical analysis. Recombination models systematically underestimated out-of-frame TCR alpha sharing in monozygotic twins but agreed with sharing between unrelated individuals. The excess sharing between twins in beta out-of-frame sequences was weaker because fewer shared sequences reduced the signal-to-noise ratio. Invariant T cells such as MAIT and iNKT could partly confound zero-insertion analyses, although diverse VJ usage argued against such confounding for most clonotypes.

CDR1 and CDR2, looked up from the germline V gene (reference sequence), are DFQATT and SNEGSKA. The CDR3 measures 13 amino acids from cysteine to phenylalanine. Only the CDR3 DNA is retained, 39 bases long and in frame from the first base. Trimmed from V: 6 bases; trimmed from J: 5 bases; junction bases lacking a gene match: 4. In this chain, TRBV20-1 is recombined with TRBJ2-2, and 9 junction bases match TRBD2. This receptor was identified in a man aged 18 to 35 in good health. The sequenced material came from memory T cells sorted from blood. The cell subset or site label, read with the paper, signifies: CD45RO+ enriched T cells. The CDR3 in this case is CSATSGWTGELFF. The nucleotide sequence is given as TGCAGTGCGACTAGCGGTTGGACCGGGGAGCTGTTTTTT.